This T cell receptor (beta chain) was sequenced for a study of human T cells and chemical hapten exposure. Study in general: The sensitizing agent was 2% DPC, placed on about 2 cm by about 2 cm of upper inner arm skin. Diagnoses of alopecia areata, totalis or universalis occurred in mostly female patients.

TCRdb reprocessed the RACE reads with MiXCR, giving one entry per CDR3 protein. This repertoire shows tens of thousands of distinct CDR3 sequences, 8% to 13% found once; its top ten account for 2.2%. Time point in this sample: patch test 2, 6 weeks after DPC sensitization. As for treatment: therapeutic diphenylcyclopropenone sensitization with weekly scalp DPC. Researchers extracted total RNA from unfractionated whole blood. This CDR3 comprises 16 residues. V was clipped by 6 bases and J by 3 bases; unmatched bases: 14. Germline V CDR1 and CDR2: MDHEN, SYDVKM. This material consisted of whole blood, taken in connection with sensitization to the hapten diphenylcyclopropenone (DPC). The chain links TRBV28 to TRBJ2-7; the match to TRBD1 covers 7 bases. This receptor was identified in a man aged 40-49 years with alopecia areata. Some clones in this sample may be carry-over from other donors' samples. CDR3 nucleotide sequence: TGTGCCAGCAGCACCCCGGGCCGGTCAGGGGGCTACGAGCAGTACTTC. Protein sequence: CASSTPGRSGGYEQYF.